This T cell receptor beta chain was identified during a study of CD8 T cells in Susac syndrome. Random hexamers served to reverse transcribe roughly 0.45 to 1 ug RNA. Amplification of TCR beta CDR3 by immunoSEQ multiplex PCR spanned 54 Vbeta and 13 Jbeta. One entry per CDR3 protein, called by TCRdb with MiXCR from the immunoSEQ multiplex PCR reads. The sample yields under 95,000 distinct CDR3 sequences, over 90% seen once. Whole-study findings and limits: Peak Susac CD8+ clonal expansion occurred in TEMRA cells and active patients.

From blood CD8+ and CD4+ T cells, the TCR beta chain was sequenced. Negative isolation yielded the CD8+ and CD4+ T cells, while FACS enriched the TEMRA cells. A remark on this clonotype: Its antigen remains unidentified.

Germline lookup yields CDR1 MNHNY and CDR2 SVGAGI (reference sequence). V was shortened by 2 bases and J by 8 bases, with 12 bases between the two germline ends. The CDR3 is 13 amino acids. The chain links TRBV6-6 to TRBJ1-2; the D gene is possibly TRBD1 (6 bases). Sequencing input: CD8+ T cells from PBMCs. The receptor was isolated from a human donor with Susac syndrome. CDR3 DNA sequence: TGTGCCAGCAGTTACGGGGGGCAGGACGGCTACACCTTC. It translates to CASSYGGQDGYTF.